This T cell receptor beta chain was identified during a study of cytomegalovirus exposure and HLA in healthy donors (dated by TCRdb to about 2017). Context from the whole study: According to a later analysis, one platform produced both the approximately 110 validation repertoires and the 666 repertoires of the first cohort. The study was designed to test whether signatures of past pathogen exposure could be identified by cataloging public T cell receptors. Besides the first cohort of around 700 subjects, a separate validation cohort made up of over a hundred different subjects was used. The study combined high-throughput TCR immunosequencing, statistical association of individual TCRs with disease status, and machine learning to predict cytomegalovirus infection status. Points the paper makes about the study in general: A later analysis lacked HLA typing for the validation cohort, so it scored co-occurrence in that cohort across all 110 or so repertoires. The classifier was reported to diagnose cytomegalovirus status with high specificity and sensitivity in both the original and validation cohorts. Across donors, most TCR sequences were observed very rarely, whereas some public TCRs were present in many individuals. In vitro tests confirmed that a few of the cytomegalovirus-associated TCR beta chains recognize cytomegalovirus antigens. It was suggested by the authors that the approach could potentially be generalized to other disease states and immunological phenotypes. In the study, 150 to 200 TCR beta chains were listed as associated with cytomegalovirus. In a later analysis, TCRs clustered in the first cohort were found to also tend to co-occur in the approximately 120 validation repertoires, with about 93% of cluster scores above 0.

Reading from cysteine to phenylalanine, the CDR3 counts 16 amino acids. Here the CDR3 DNA is all that survives: 48 bases in frame from base 1. Via the germline V gene, CDR1 is SGHTA and CDR2 FQGNSA. Compared with germline, V lacks 2 bases and J lacks 3 bases; bases without a gene match: 3. Donors formed part of the validation cohort, which comprised some 120 subjects and was distinct from the first cohort of fewer than 750 subjects. Of note for this clone: Its antigen remains undetermined. No quality values exist for individual bases; no much larger clone is one base distant.

Library generation was performed with the immunoSEQ multiplex PCR assay. On the authors' methods: A statistical classification framework was developed to diagnose cytomegalovirus status using the catalog of TCR beta chain sequences. TCRdb obtained this table from immuneACCESS and retained in-frame rearrangements with V and J assigned. These tables miss some clones; where compared with another copy, unresolved V genes account for less than half of the shortfall, and the remainder is unexplained. That table gives V, J and clone size, and the DNA gave D and trimming. The sample table holds 160,000 or so clones, of which around nine tenths were seen once. The ten most abundant clones make up 2% to 3% of the sample.

This clonotype originated in a man aged 18-30 years in good health and CMV-seropositive. Material: PBMCs. The V and J segments used are TRBV7-2 and TRBJ1-4; 10 bases in between match TRBD1. The CDR3 sequence is CASSLRGTGANEKLFF. The bases read TGTGCCAGCAGCTTACGGGGGACAGGGGCTAATGAAAAACTGTTTTTT.